A selection of T cell receptor beta chains follows, all from one sample in a study of shared clonotypes between healthy human individuals. Sequencing used immunoSEQ multiplex PCR; TCRdb keeps in-frame clones, though not all of them. Here the sample spans approximately 500,000 clones, 79% being singletons. The sample taken for sequencing was PBMCs. The receptors derive from a woman between 40 and 55 years old in good health. Some clones in this sample may be carry-over from other donors' samples. Each CDR3 is given with its conserved first and last residue. D genes are given only for firm matches. Only some rows state a clone size, as once, few, many or a class for expanded clones.

-	TRBJ1-1	TRBV7-8	once	TGTGCCAGCAGCTTAGCCATTACTGAAGCTTTCTTT	CASSLAITEAFF
-	TRBJ1-5	TRBV29-1	-	TGCAGCGTTGGAGACAGACACAATCAGCCCCAGCATTTT	CSVGDRHNQPQHF
-	TRBJ1-5	TRBV19	-	TGTGCCAGTAGTCCAGACTGGTCAGGGCAGCCCCAGCATTTT	CASSPDWSGQPQHF
TRBD1	TRBJ1-2	TRBV27	-	TGTGCCAGCAGTTTCAGGGGGAACTATGGCTACACCTTC	CASSFRGNYGYTF
TRBD1	TRBJ1-2	TRBV28	-	TGTGCCAGCAGAACGACAGGGGGGAACTATGGCTACACCTTC	CASRTTGGNYGYTF
TRBD1	TRBJ2-3	TRBV7-9	-	TGTGCCAGCAGCCCAGCCGGGACAGGGAGCACAGATACGCAGTATTTT	CASSPAGTGSTDTQYF
TRBD2	TRBJ2-7	TRBV7-9	-	TGTGCCAGCAGCTTAGATGGGACTAGTACCGAGCAGTACTTC	CASSLDGTSTEQYF
TRBD1	TRBJ1-4	TRBV6-5	few	TGTGCCAGCAGTGACAGGGGCAATAATGAAAAACTGTTTTTT	CASSDRGNNEKLFF
TRBD1	TRBJ2-7	TRBV2	-	TGTGCCAGCGCAGGACAGGGGACTTACGAGCAGTACTTC	CASAGQGTYEQYF
TRBD1	TRBJ1-1	TRBV28	-	TGTGCCAGCAGCACTAGACAGGGGACGATTGCGGCTGAAGCTTTCTTT	CASSTRQGTIAAEAFF
-	TRBJ2-7	TRBV4-2	few	TGTGCCAGCAGCCTAACCCTCGGGGCTTACTCCTACGAGCAGTACTTC	CASSLTLGAYSYEQYF
-	TRBJ2-7	TRBV6-5	-	TGTGCCAGCAGTTACTCAGCAGCGTTCTCCTACGAGCAGTACTTC	CASSYSAAFSYEQYF
TRBD2	TRBJ2-1	TRBV25-1	-	TGTGCCAGCAGTGAAGAGCGGGCGAGGGAGGGGTACAATGAGCAGTTCTTC	CASSEERAREGYNEQFF
-	TRBJ2-3	TRBV29-1	-	TGCAGCGTTTACGCCCAGCAGGGCACAGATACGCAGTATTTT	CSVYAQQGTDTQYF
-	TRBJ2-3	TRBV21-1	-	TGTGCCAGCAGCCCCGACAGGGGAGTAGGCACAGATACGCAGTATTTT	CASSPDRGVGTDTQYF
-	TRBJ2-7	TRBV4-3	-	TGCGCCAGCAGCCACTTATTGGGAGTTACCTACGAGCAGTACTTC	CASSHLLGVTYEQYF
TRBD1	TRBJ2-1	TRBV5-6	-	TGTGCCAGCAGCCCGACAGGGTACAATGAGCAGTTCTTC	CASSPTGYNEQFF
TRBD1	TRBJ1-6	TRBV11-2	-	TGTGCCAGCAGCTTAGTCTCCGGGACAGGGAATTCACCCCTCCACTTT	CASSLVSGTGNSPLHF
-	TRBJ2-3	TRBV9	-	TGTGCCAGCAGCGTAGACGGGACTAGCACAGATACGCAGTATTTT	CASSVDGTSTDTQYF
TRBD2	TRBJ2-5	TRBV28	-	TGTGCCAGCAGTTTAATATCGACTAGCGGGGACCAAGAGACCCAGTACTTC	CASSLISTSGDQETQYF
-	TRBJ2-7	TRBV10-3	once	TGTGCCATCAGCCAGAACTACGAGCAGTACTTC	CAISQNYEQYF
TRBD1	TRBJ2-3	TRBV4-2	-	TGTGCCAGCAGCCGCGGGACAGGGGGCACAGATACGCAGTATTTT	CASSRGTGGTDTQYF
-	TRBJ2-7	TRBV5-1	-	TGCGCCAGCAGCCCGACTAGTCTGGGCTACGAGCAGTACTTC	CASSPTSLGYEQYF
TRBD2	TRBJ2-1	TRBV28	-	TGTGCCAGCAGTTCGGGACTAAGATACAATGAGCAGTTCTTC	CASSSGLRYNEQFF
TRBD2	TRBJ2-2	TRBV29-1	many	TGCAGCGTTGTTCCAGCGGGAATCCCCGGGGAGCTGTTTTTT	CSVVPAGIPGELFF
-	TRBJ1-5	TRBV2	many	TGTGCCAGCAGTGAAACGGGGATTTTTAGGTATAGCAATCAGCCCCAGCATTTT	CASSETGIFRYSNQPQHF
-	TRBJ1-6	TRBV6-5	many	TGTGCCAGCAGGCCGGATGGGTCGAATTCACCCCTCCACTTT	CASRPDGSNSPLHF
-	TRBJ2-7	TRBV11-3	-	TGTGCCAGCAGCCCTGCCTCGGGGTCGGACGAGCAGTACTTC	CASSPASGSDEQYF
TRBD2	TRBJ2-1	TRBV11-2	-	TGTGCCAGCAGCTTAGGCCTAGCGGGGACCTACAATGAGCAGTTCTTC	CASSLGLAGTYNEQFF
TRBD2	TRBJ2-1	TRBV30	-	TGTGCCTGGTCGGGACTACACCCTGAGCAGTTCTTC	CAWSGLHPEQFF
-	TRBJ1-1	TRBV18	-	TGTGCCAGCTCACCTACCCCGGGGTGGGAAACTGAAGCTTTCTTT	CASSPTPGWETEAFF
-	TRBJ2-1	TRBV11-2	-	TGTGCCAGCAGCTTAGCCGGGGATGCTGGTGAGCAGTTCTTC	CASSLAGDAGEQFF
-	TRBJ1-3	TRBV10-3	-	TGTGCCATCATTCCGGGCCCCAGCTCTGGAAACACCATATATTTT	CAIIPGPSSGNTIYF
-	TRBJ2-5	TRBV5-4	-	TGTGCCAGCAGCTTGAGGACGGGAGTAGAGACCCAGTACTTC	CASSLRTGVETQYF
-	TRBJ2-5	TRBV7-2	-	TGTGCCAGCAGCTTAGGAAGGGAGACCCAGTACTTC	CASSLGRETQYF
TRBD1	TRBJ2-2	TRBV7-3	-	TGTGCCAGCAGCTTCGGGACAGGGTGGACCGGGGAGCTGTTTTTT	CASSFGTGWTGELFF
TRBD1	TRBJ2-7	TRBV5-1	-	TGCGCCAGCAGCTCCGGACAGGGCTACGAGCAGTACTTC	CASSSGQGYEQYF
TRBD2	TRBJ2-5	TRBV29-1	-	TGCAGCGTCAGCGGCGGGACTAGCGGGAGGGCCCGAGAGACCCAGTACTTC	CSVSGGTSGRARETQYF
-	TRBJ1-1	TRBV6-6	-	TGTGCCAGCAGTTACGAAGGGCGGAACACTGAAGCTTTCTTT	CASSYEGRNTEAFF
-	TRBJ1-2	TRBV2	-	TGTGCCAGCAGTGACGAGGGCCTGGGCTATGGCTACACCTTC	CASSDEGLGYGYTF
TRBD1	TRBJ1-6	TRBV27	-	TGTGCCAGCAGCCCTCGGACAGGGATAATTTATTCACCCCTCCACTTT	CASSPRTGIIYSPLHF
TRBD2	TRBJ2-1	TRBV4-1	-	TGCGCAGCTGCACCCGTAGCGGGAGGGCCGGTGGAGCAGTTCTTC	CAAAPVAGGPVEQFF
TRBD2	TRBJ2-1	TRBV25-1	-	TGTGCCAGCAGTGCGGGAGGGACTACATACAATGAGCAGTTCTTC	CASSAGGTTYNEQFF